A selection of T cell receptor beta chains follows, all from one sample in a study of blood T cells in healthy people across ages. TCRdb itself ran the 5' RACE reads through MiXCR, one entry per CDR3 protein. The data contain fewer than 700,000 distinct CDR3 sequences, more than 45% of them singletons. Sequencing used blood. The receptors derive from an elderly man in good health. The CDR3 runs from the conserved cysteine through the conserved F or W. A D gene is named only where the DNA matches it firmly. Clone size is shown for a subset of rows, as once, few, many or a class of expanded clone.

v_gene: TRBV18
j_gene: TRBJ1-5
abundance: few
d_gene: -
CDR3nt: TGTGCCAGCTCTCCCGGTGGGGACAGCAATCAGCCCCAGCATTTT
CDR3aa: CASSPGGDSNQPQHF

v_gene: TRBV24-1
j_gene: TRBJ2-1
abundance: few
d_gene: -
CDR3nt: TGTGCCACCAGTGACCCGTTAAACTCCTACAATGAGCAGTTCTTC
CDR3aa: CATSDPLNSYNEQFF

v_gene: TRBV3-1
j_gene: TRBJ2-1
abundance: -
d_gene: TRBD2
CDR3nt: TGTGCCAGCAGCCCCTCTAGCGGGGCCTACAATGAGCAGTTCTTC
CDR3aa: CASSPSSGAYNEQFF

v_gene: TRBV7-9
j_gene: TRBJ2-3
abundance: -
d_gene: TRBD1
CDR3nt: TGTGCCAGCAGCCGTACAACGACCCGGGACAGTAGATACACAGATACGCAGTATTTT
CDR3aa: CASSRTTTRDSRYTDTQYF

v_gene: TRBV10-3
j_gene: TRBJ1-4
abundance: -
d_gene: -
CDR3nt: TGTGCCATCAGTGCATCCCCCTCTAATGAAAAACTGTTTTTT
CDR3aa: CAISASPSNEKLFF

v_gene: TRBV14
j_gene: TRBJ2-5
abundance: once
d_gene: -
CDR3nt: TGTGCCAGCAGCCAGACGGGAACGTATACTCAAGAGACCCAGTACTTC
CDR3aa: CASSQTGTYTQETQYF

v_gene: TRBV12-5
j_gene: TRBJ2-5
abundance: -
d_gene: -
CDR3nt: TGTGCTAGTGACGACAGTGGGCCAAGCAATGAGCAGTACTTC
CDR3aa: CASDDSGPSNEQYF

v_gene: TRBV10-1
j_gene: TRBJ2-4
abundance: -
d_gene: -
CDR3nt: TGCGCCAGCAGTGTCTGGGCGAGTGGCAATGAGCAGTACTTC
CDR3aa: CASSVWASGNEQYF

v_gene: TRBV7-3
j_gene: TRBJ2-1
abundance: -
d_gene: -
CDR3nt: TGTGCCAGCAGCTTGGGCCCCCGCTACAATGAGCAGTTCTTC
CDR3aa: CASSLGPRYNEQFF

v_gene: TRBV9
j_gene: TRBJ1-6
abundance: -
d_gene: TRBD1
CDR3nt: TGTGCCAGCAGCGTTGGGACAGGGGGCAATTCACCCCTCCACTTT
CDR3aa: CASSVGTGGNSPLHF

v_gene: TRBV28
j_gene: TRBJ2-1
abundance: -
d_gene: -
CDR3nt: TGTGCCAGCCTGCGGAGATATGGCGAGCAGTTCTTC
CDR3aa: CASLRRYGEQFF

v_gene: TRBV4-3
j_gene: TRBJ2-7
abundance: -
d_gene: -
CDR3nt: TGCGCCAGCAGCCAAGAGCACAGTAGCTCCTACGAGCAGTACTTC
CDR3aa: CASSQEHSSSYEQYF

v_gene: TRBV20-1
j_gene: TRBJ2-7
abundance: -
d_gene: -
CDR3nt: TGCAGTGCTAGAGACCCCGGGGTAGCTTTACACGAGCAGTACTTC
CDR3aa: CSARDPGVALHEQYF

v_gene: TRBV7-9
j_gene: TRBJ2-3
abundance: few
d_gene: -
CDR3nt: TGTGCCAGCAGCACCTATTCGGGGCGCGCAGATACGCAGTATTTT
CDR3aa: CASSTYSGRADTQYF

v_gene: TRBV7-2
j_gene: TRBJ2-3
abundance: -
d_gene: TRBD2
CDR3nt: TGTGCCAGCAGCCCTTCCGGGACTAGCGGGGGGGCTACGCAGTATTTT
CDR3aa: CASSPSGTSGGATQYF

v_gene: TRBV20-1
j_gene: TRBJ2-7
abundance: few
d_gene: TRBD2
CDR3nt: TGCAGTGCTAGGGGGGATAGCGGGAGGAGCTCCTACGAGCAGTACTTC
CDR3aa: CSARGDSGRSSYEQYF

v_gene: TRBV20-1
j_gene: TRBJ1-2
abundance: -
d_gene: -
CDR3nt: TGCAGTGCTAGAGATAGTTGGAGACAGGCTACCTATGGCTACACCTTC
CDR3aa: CSARDSWRQATYGYTF

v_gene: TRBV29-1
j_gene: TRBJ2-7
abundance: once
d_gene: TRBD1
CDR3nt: TGCAGCGTTGAAGGGGACAGGGCCAGCTCCTACGAGCAGTACTTC
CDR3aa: CSVEGDRASSYEQYF